These T cell receptor beta chains were read from a single sample in a study of vaccination effects on CD4 cells after COVID-19. No antigen is known for these receptors. The data were produced by immunoSEQ multiplex PCR, yet TCRdb's version contains in-frame clones alone and is incomplete. The data show around 36,000 clones, around 68% seen once. The sequences come from CD4+ T cells from PBMCs cultured with SARS-CoV-2 spike peptides, collected before COVID-19 vaccination. Receptors originate from a human donor who received a COVID-19 vaccine. Both conserved end residues are part of each CDR3. A D gene is named only where the DNA matches it firmly. Not all rows give a size; the values are once, few, many and, for expanded clones, a class.

j_call clone_size v_call d_call cdr3_nt cdr3_aa
TRBJ2-3 - TRBV29-1 TRBD1 TGCAGCGTTGACGGGACAGCGAGCACAGATACGCAGTATTTT CSVDGTASTDTQYF
TRBJ1-2 - TRBV7-3 TRBD1 TGTGCCAGCAGCTTAAGAGGCTCCGGGACAGGGAATGGCTACACCTTC CASSLRGSGTGNGYTF
TRBJ2-3 once TRBV5-1 - TGCGCCAGCAGCACTCGGACCCCGACAGATACGCAGTATTTT CASSTRTPTDTQYF
TRBJ2-1 once TRBV29-1 - TGCAGCGTTGCACGGGGGTCCTACAATGAGCAGTTCTTC CSVARGSYNEQFF
TRBJ1-6 - TRBV28 TRBD1 TGTGCCAGCAGGACAGGGGGGAGCTCCTATAATTCACCCCTCCACTTT CASRTGGSSYNSPLHF
TRBJ1-2 - TRBV12-5 - TGTGCCACCCCCTGGGGGGACTATGGCTACACCTTC CATPWGDYGYTF
TRBJ2-1 once TRBV7-2 - TGTGCCAGCAGCCCACATAGGGGATCCAATGAGCAGTTCTTC CASSPHRGSNEQFF
TRBJ2-7 - TRBV5-4 TRBD2 TGTGCCAGCAGCCACACTAGCGGGGGGGCCGACTACGAGCAGTACTTC CASSHTSGGADYEQYF
TRBJ1-2 - TRBV7-2 - TGTGCCAGCATCGGAATCGGGATCTCAGGTGGCTACACCTTC CASIGIGISGGYTF
TRBJ1-1 few TRBV28 - TGTGCCAGCAGGGACACACTTATGAACACTGAAGCTTTCTTT CASRDTLMNTEAFF
TRBJ1-2 few TRBV25-1 - TGTGCCAGCAGTGATGATGGGGTGGGCAGGGTAGATGGCTACACCTTC CASSDDGVGRVDGYTF
TRBJ2-2 few TRBV7-9 TRBD1 TGTGCCAGCAGCCGACAGGGAATCGGGGAGCTGTTTTTT CASSRQGIGELFF
TRBJ1-1 - TRBV6-5 - TGTGCCAGCAGTTGGGAAAGGGCCCCTAACACTGAAGCTTTCTTT CASSWERAPNTEAFF
TRBJ2-5 once TRBV12-5 TRBD2 TGTGCTAGTGGTTTGAAACTAGCGGAGACCCAGTACTTC CASGLKLAETQYF
TRBJ2-1 - TRBV5-4 TRBD2 TGTGCCAGCAGCGGGCGGGGAGGGGCGGGTGAGCAGTTCTTC CASSGRGGAGEQFF
TRBJ1-6 - TRBV27 TRBD1 TGTGCCAGCAGTATCCGACAGGGGGTCAATTCACCCCTCCACTTT CASSIRQGVNSPLHF
TRBJ2-1 - TRBV4-1 TRBD2 TGCGCCAGCAGCCTCTCTAGCGGGAGGAACTACAATGAGCAGTTCTTC CASSLSSGRNYNEQFF
TRBJ2-7 once TRBV18 - TGTGCCAGCTCACCAAACAGGGTTGACGAGCAGTACTTC CASSPNRVDEQYF
TRBJ1-4 once TRBV18 TRBD1 TGTGCCAGCTCACCGAGACAGGGAAACGGTGAAAAACTGTTTTTT CASSPRQGNGEKLFF
TRBJ2-7 few TRBV6-5 TRBD1 TGTGCCAGCAGTTACTCGGCGGGACAGGGGCTCGACGAGCAGTACTTC CASSYSAGQGLDEQYF
TRBJ2-1 - TRBV3-1/TRBV3-2 - TGTGCCAGCAGCCAAGGGTGGGACTTGACGAATGAGCAGTTCTTC CASSQGWDLTNEQFF
TRBJ1-2 few TRBV5-1 TRBD1 TGCGCCAGCAGCCGACAGGGGGGACACTATGGCTACACCTTC CASSRQGGHYGYTF
TRBJ1-1 few TRBV5-1 - TGCGCCAGCAGCTTAAGGGGCCCAAACACTGAAGCTTTCTTT CASSLRGPNTEAFF
TRBJ1-2 - TRBV6-5 TRBD1 TGTGCCAGCAGTTATACAGGGGACTATGGCTACACCTTC CASSYTGDYGYTF
TRBJ1-6 few TRBV30 TRBD1 TGTGCCTGGGACAGGGGGAGTCCCCTCCACTTT CAWDRGSPLHF
TRBJ2-1 - TRBV7-9 - TGTGCCAGCAGCTTGGAACGGGGTGAGCAGTTCTTC CASSLERGEQFF
TRBJ2-1 - TRBV7-7 TRBD2 TGTGCTAGCAGCCCAAACCCTAGCGGGGGCTACAATGAGCAGTTCTTC CASSPNPSGGYNEQFF
TRBJ1-1 - TRBV11-2 - TGTGCCAGCAGCCCCCGAGGCATAACTGAAGCTTTCTTT CASSPRGITEAFF
TRBJ2-3 - TRBV10-3 - TGTGCCATCAGTGGTAATACCGGGACTAGCACAGATACGCAGTATTTT CAISGNTGTSTDTQYF
TRBJ2-7 - TRBV12-3/TRBV12-4 - TGTGCCAGCAGTTTAAGTGTGGGACACGAGCAGTACTTC CASSLSVGHEQYF
TRBJ1-2 few TRBV5-5 TRBD1 TGTGCCAGCAGCCTGGGAGAGGGACAGGGATCAGATGGCTACACCTTC CASSLGEGQGSDGYTF
TRBJ2-1 - TRBV7-3 - TGTGCCAGCAGCTTGGACCCCCTGGACAATGAGCAGTTCTTC CASSLDPLDNEQFF
TRBJ1-1 - TRBV18 - TGTGCCAGCTCACGGGAACAGTTTGCGGCTTTCTTT CASSREQFAAFF
TRBJ2-2 - TRBV27 - TGTGCCAGCAGTCTGAACGGACATGGCACCTCGTTAAACACCGGGGAGCTGTTTTTT CASSLNGHGTSLNTGELFF
TRBJ1-5 - TRBV28 - TGTGCCAGCAGTCATTGGTCGAGGACAGAAGACGGCAATCAGCCCCAGCATTTT CASSHWSRTEDGNQPQHF
TRBJ2-3 - TRBV5-1 TRBD2 TGCGCCAGCAGCTCCGGGACTAGCGGGTCCACAGATACGCAGTATTTT CASSSGTSGSTDTQYF
TRBJ2-5 - TRBV3-1/TRBV3-2 - TGTGCCAGCAGCCACCTTGTACAGGGCAAAGAGACCCAGTACTTC CASSHLVQGKETQYF
TRBJ2-1 - TRBV18 - TGTGCCAGCTCGCCAACAGGGAATGAGCAGTTCTTC CASSPTGNEQFF
TRBJ1-4 - TRBV12-1 - TGTGCCAGCATACCACATGAAAAACTGTTTTTT CASIPHEKLFF
TRBJ2-6 - TRBV28 - TGTGCCAGCAGTTTGGGGAGCTCTGGGGCCAACGTCCTGACTTTC CASSLGSSGANVLTF
TRBJ2-5 - TRBV11-2 - TGTGCCAGCAGCTTAGTAGCAGGGGAGGGGACCCAGTACTTC CASSLVAGEGTQYF
TRBJ2-1 few TRBV11-2 - TGTGCCAGCAGCTTAAAGGGACCACAAGACAATGAGCAGTTCTTC CASSLKGPQDNEQFF
TRBJ2-3 - TRBV27 TRBD2 TGTGCCAGCCCAATACCGGCGAGCGGGGGGCCCACAGATACGCAGTATTTT CASPIPASGGPTDTQYF
TRBJ2-4 - TRBV28 - TGTGCCAGCAATATGGCAGGCCAAAACATTCAGTACTTC CASNMAGQNIQYF
TRBJ1-5 - TRBV4-1 - TGCGCCAGCAGCCCAATGGTGGAGGGCGTGAGGTACCGGCCCCAGCATTTT CASSPMVEGVRYRPQHF
TRBJ2-4 - TRBV11-2 - TGTGCCAGCAGCTTACCCGGCAGGGGAGGAATTCAGTACTTC CASSLPGRGGIQYF
TRBJ2-7 - TRBV19 - TGTGCCAGTAGTATGGGCCGGACACCTTACTACGAGCAGTACTTC CASSMGRTPYYEQYF
TRBJ1-5 once TRBV7-2 - TGTGCCAGCAGCCCTGGGGTCGGGGGCTCTCAGCCCCAGCATTTT CASSPGVGGSQPQHF
TRBJ2-2 - TRBV10-3 TRBD2 TGTGCCGCCCTAGTAGCGGGGGGGAGCACCGGGGAGCTGTTTTTT CAALVAGGSTGELFF
TRBJ1-5 - TRBV5-1 TRBD1 TGCGCCAGCAGCCGAGACAGGGGGAACAATCAGCCCCAGCATTTT CASSRDRGNNQPQHF